The rows below give T cell receptor beta chains drawn from one sample of a study of Graves' ophthalmopathy and Graves' hyperthyroidism. TCRdb reprocessed the multiplex PCR reads with MiXCR, giving one entry per CDR3 protein. The table has 400,000 or so distinct CDR3 sequences, less than 20% seen once. Sequencing was performed on peripheral blood. The origin of the receptors is a woman aged 18-29 years with stable Graves' hyperthyroidism. Both conserved end residues are part of each CDR3. A D gene is named only where the DNA matches it firmly. A row's size may be missing; if present it is once, few, many or a size class.

J,size,D,length,V,DNA,CDR3
TRBJ2-5,few,TRBD2,17,TRBV6-5,TGTGCCAGCAAGTTAAGGCCGGGGAGGGATGGTGCGGAGACCCAGTACTTC,CASKLRPGRDGAETQYF
TRBJ1-2,many,.,15,TRBV19,TGTGCCAGTGCTGAAAGAGGGGGAATCGTTTATGGCTACACCTTC,CASAERGGIVYGYTF
TRBJ2-7,many,TRBD1,15,TRBV7-9,TGTGCCAGCAGCTCTCCGGGACAGGGCCCTTACGAGCAGTACTTC,CASSSPGQGPYEQYF
TRBJ1-5,.,.,16,TRBV11-2,TGTGCCAGCAACCGGGGGGGGCTTCGGAGCAATCAGCCCCAGCATTTT,CASNRGGLRSNQPQHF
TRBJ2-2,.,.,14,TRBV19,TGTGCCAGTAGTGTGTCGCCGGTCGCCGGGGAGCTGTTTTTT,CASSVSPVAGELFF
TRBJ2-5,many,.,14,TRBV5-6,TGTGCCAGCAGCTTGGGGGCGGTTGGAGAGACCCAGTACTTC,CASSLGAVGETQYF
TRBJ1-1,few,TRBD1,15,TRBV4-1,TGCGCCAGCAGCCAAGGCTTGGGACAGGGCAATGAAGCTTTCTTT,CASSQGLGQGNEAFF
TRBJ1-2,.,.,14,TRBV4-1,TGCGCCAGCAGCCAAGATATGGGAAACTATGGCTACACCTTC,CASSQDMGNYGYTF
TRBJ2-2,many,.,15,TRBV19,TGTGCCAGTAGTCCCTCAAGGCCGGGGACCGGGGAGCTGTTTTTT,CASSPSRPGTGELFF
TRBJ1-5,.,.,15,TRBV3-1,TGTGCCAGCAGCCAACGCGACAGCGAAAATCAGCCCCAGCATTTT,CASSQRDSENQPQHF
TRBJ2-5,few,.,13,TRBV7-9,TGTGCCAGCAGCCATCAGGGTCAGCAGACCCAGTACTTC,CASSHQGQQTQYF
TRBJ2-7,many,TRBD2,15,TRBV20-1,TGCAGTGCTAGACCCCTAGCGGGGACCATTTACGAGCAGTACTTC,CSARPLAGTIYEQYF
TRBJ2-5,many,TRBD2,15,TRBV11-3,TGTGCCAGCAGCCGGACTAGCGGGGGTCAAGAGACCCAGTACTTC,CASSRTSGGQETQYF
TRBJ2-5,many,TRBD2,17,TRBV2,TGTGCCAGCAGTGAAGCCCGAATAGCGGGGGCTCAAGAGACCCAGTACTTC,CASSEARIAGAQETQYF
TRBJ2-7,many,TRBD1,14,TRBV6-1,TGTGCCAGCCTCGGGACAGGGGGCTCCTACGAGCAGTACTTC,CASLGTGGSYEQYF
TRBJ1-2,many,TRBD1,16,TRBV19,TGTGCCAGTAGTGGACCGCGAAGGGGGCCTAACTATGGCTACACCTTC,CASSGPRRGPNYGYTF
TRBJ1-1,few,.,12,TRBV29-1,TGCAGCGTTGTCTGGGGGAACACTGAAGCTTTCTTT,CSVVWGNTEAFF
TRBJ1-2,few,.,14,TRBV3-1,TGTGCCAGCAGCCATTCCGAGGGGCATAGTGGCTACACCTTC,CASSHSEGHSGYTF
TRBJ1-5,many,.,14,TRBV12-3/TRBV12-4,TGTGCCAGCAGTTTCAAAGGGTACGGTCAGCCCCAGCATTTT,CASSFKGYGQPQHF
TRBJ1-1,many,.,16,TRBV6-1,TGTGCCAGCAGTGGGGGACAACAGTTCATGAACACTGAAGCTTTCTTT,CASSGGQQFMNTEAFF
TRBJ2-6,many,TRBD1,15,TRBV7-9,TGTGCCAGCAGCCCGACAGGGCCTGGGGCCAACGTCCTGACTTTC,CASSPTGPGANVLTF
TRBJ1-1,few,.,17,TRBV18,TGTGCCAGCTCACCCAAGCGGGGGACGCTCCTGAACACTGAAGCTTTCTTT,CASSPKRGTLLNTEAFF
TRBJ1-1,many,TRBD1,12,TRBV12-3/TRBV12-4,TGTGCCAGCAGCTCGGGACAGTATGAAGCTTTCTTT,CASSSGQYEAFF
TRBJ1-1,many,.,15,TRBV6-5,TGTGCCAGCAGTTACTCGAGGCCCCTCAACACTGAAGCTTTCTTT,CASSYSRPLNTEAFF